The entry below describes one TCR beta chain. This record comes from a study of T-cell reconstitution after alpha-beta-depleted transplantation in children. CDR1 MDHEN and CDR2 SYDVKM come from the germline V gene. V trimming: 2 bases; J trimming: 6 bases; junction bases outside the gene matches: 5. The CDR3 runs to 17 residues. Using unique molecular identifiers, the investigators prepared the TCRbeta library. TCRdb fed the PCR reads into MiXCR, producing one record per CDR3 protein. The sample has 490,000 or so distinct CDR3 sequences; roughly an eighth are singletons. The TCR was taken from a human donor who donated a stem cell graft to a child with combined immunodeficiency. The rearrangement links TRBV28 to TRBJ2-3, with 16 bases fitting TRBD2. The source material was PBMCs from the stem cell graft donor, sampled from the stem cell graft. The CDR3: CASSLVGLAGGSDTQYF. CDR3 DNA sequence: TGTGCCAGCAGTTTAGTGGGACTAGCGGGGGGGTCCGATACGCAGTATTTT.